These 18 T cell receptor beta chains were sequenced from one sample in a study of blood T cell repertoires in COVID-19. Profiling relied on immunoSEQ multiplex PCR, and the TCRdb table lists in-frame clones only, not all of them. The repertoire includes about 67,000 clones, about 89% of them detected once, and 5% to 6.5% sits in the top ten. The sequenced sample was peripheral blood. These receptors were taken from a man over 45 with active COVID-19.

The rearrangement uses TRBV5-1 and TRBJ1-1; no definite D call. There are 13 residues in the CDR3. V was shortened by 6 bases and J by 0 bases, with 9 bases between the two germline ends. Germline V gives CDR1 SGHRS, CDR2 YFSETQ. CDR3: CASKRDLNTEAFF. CDR3 coding DNA: TGCGCCAGCAAGCGGGATTTGAACACTGAAGCTTTCTTT.

V usage is TRBV6-5 and J usage is TRBJ1-5, with TRBD1 as a possible D gene (6 bases). With 8 bases removed from V and 3 bases from J, the gap between germline ends came to 14 bases. Germline CDR1 reads MNHEY; CDR2 reads SVGAGI. The CDR3 is 14 residues long. CDR3 region: CASANRDNNQPQHF. CDR3 bases: TGTGCCAGCGCGAACCGGGACAACAATCAGCCCCAGCATTTT.

The V call is TRBV30, the J call TRBJ2-7; D call uncertain. The V gene's germline CDR1 is GTSNPN and CDR2 SVGIG (reference sequence). This CDR3 has 13 amino acids. Trimming shortened V by 2 bases and J by 3 bases, and 11 bases separated the two germline ends. CDR3: CAWSRGSLYEQYF. The CDR3 bases are TGTGCCTGGAGTCGAGGTTCCCTCTACGAGCAGTACTTC.

This rearrangement joins TRBV4-1 to TRBJ1-2, with D possibly matching TRBD1 (6 bases). This CDR3 contains 15 residues. Germline values: CDR1 MGHRA, CDR2 YSYEKL. Trimming cost V 1 base and J 2 bases, with 11 bases left between them. CDR3 bases: TGCGCCAGCAGCCAAGTAGGAACAGGGAACTATGGCTACACCTTC. It specifies CASSQVGTGNYGYTF.

This chain links TRBV5-1 with TRBJ2-5; tentative D call: TRBD1 (6 bases). Germline values: CDR1 SGHRS, CDR2 YFSETQ. V was shortened by 0 bases and J by 1 base, with 13 bases between the two germline ends. CDR3 length: 16 residues. The CDR3 nucleotides are TGCGCCAGCAGCTTGGCCGGGGCAGGGGTCCAAGAGACCCAGTACTTC. This encodes CASSLAGAGVQETQYF.

V and J are TRBV7-2 and TRBJ2-2; a weak D match, TRBD1 (6 bases). The CDR3 is 17 amino acids. The V end was cut by 1 base, the J end by 1 base, with 13 bases between. Per the germline V gene, CDR1 is SGHTA and CDR2 is FQGNSA. The CDR3 region has the DNA TGTGCCAGCAGCTTAGGTGACTGGACAGAGAACACCGGGGAGCTGTTTTTT. Translating gives CASSLGDWTENTGELFF.

The rearrangement uses TRBV7-8 and TRBJ2-7, with TRBD2 identical over 8 bases. CDR1 is SGHVS and CDR2 is FQNEAQ in the germline V gene. V dropped 1 base and J dropped 3; count of bases not matched to a gene: 11. CDR3 size: 17 residues. This CDR3 is CASSLVIGAGGNYEQYF. The DNA of the CDR3 is TGTGCCAGCAGCTTAGTCATCGGGGCGGGAGGAAACTACGAGCAGTACTTC. Full variable domain (rest looked up from reference TRBV7-8 and TRBJ2-7): GAGVSQSPRYKVAKRGQDVALRCDPISGHVSLFWYQQALGQGPEFLTYFQNEAQLDKSGLPSDRFFAERPEGSVSTLKIQRTQQEDSAVYLCASSLVIGAGGNYEQYFGPGTRLTVT.

The chain carries TRBV19 and TRBJ2-2; possible D gene TRBD1, 5 bases. V was shortened by 3 bases and J by 6 bases, with 8 bases between the two germline ends. CDR3 length equals 13 residues. Germline CDR1 reads LNHDA; CDR2 reads SQIVND (reference sequence). The CDR3 DNA reads TGTGCCAGTAGTATCCAGGGTCCCGGGGAGCTGTTTTTT. Protein product: CASSIQGPGELFF.

This chain uses TRBV11-2 with TRBJ2-2, with 7 bases that match TRBD2. The CDR3 has 15 residues. The J segment lost 6 bases and the V segment lost 6 bases, leaving 10 bases of the junction unmatched. Germline V gene sequence: CDR1 SGHAT, CDR2 FQNNGV. CDR3 region: CASRRGLSFSGELFF. The CDR3 DNA reads TGTGCCAGCAGACGGGGACTATCTTTCTCCGGGGAGCTGTTTTTT.

The chain has TRBV24-1 and TRBJ2-1, with 7 bases fitting TRBD1. Germline assignment: CDR1 KGHDR and CDR2 SFDVKD. This CDR3 is built from 17 residues. The ends lost 3 bases at V and 0 bases at J; junction bases unmatched: 7. CDR3 sequence reads: CATSDPGQASSYNEQFF. DNA for the CDR3: TGTGCCACCAGTGATCCTGGACAGGCGAGCTCCTACAATGAGCAGTTCTTC.

The gene calls are TRBV19 and TRBJ2-3, with TRBD2 identical over 10 bases. From germline, CDR1 is LNHDA and CDR2 SQIVND (reference sequence). The CDR3 extends over 15 amino acids. V lost 2 bases, J lost 8 bases, and 7 bases stayed unmatched. The chain's CDR3 is CASSILAGERGTQYF. DNA for the CDR3: TGTGCCAGTAGTATACTAGCGGGAGAACGGGGTACGCAGTATTTT.

The J gene is TRBJ2-5, the V gene TRBV7-6; possibly TRBD1 for D (6 bases). V gave up 0 bases and J gave up 3 bases, with 11 bases separating them. The CDR3 has 15 residues. The V gene's germline CDR1 is SGHVS and CDR2 FNYEAQ. The CDR3 sequence is CASSLALGAKETQYF. The CDR3 DNA is TGTGCCAGCAGCTTAGCGTTGGGGGCTAAAGAGACCCAGTACTTC. Combining the CDR3 with reference TRBV7-6 and TRBJ2-5 gives the whole variable domain GAGVSQSPRYKVTKRGQDVALRCDPISGHVSLYWYRQALGQGPEFLTYFNYEAQQDKSGLPNDRFSAERPEGSISTLTIQRTEQRDSAMYRCASSLALGAKETQYFGPGTRLLVL.

V and J are TRBV6-2 or TRBV6-3 and TRBJ2-7, with D perhaps matching TRBD2 (5 bases). The length of the CDR3 is 15 residues. The V and J ends lost 2 bases and 2 bases respectively, with 13 bases between them. Per the germline V gene, CDR1 is MNHEY and CDR2 is SVGEGT. The DNA for the CDR3 is TGTGCCAGCAGTTACCCAGGCGGGCGAACCTACGAGCAGTACTTC. This translates into CASSYPGGRTYEQYF.

This chain uses TRBV5-1 with TRBJ1-2, with 8 bases that match TRBD1. V lost 3 bases and J lost 3; bases outside the gene matches: 10. Germline V gene sequence: CDR1 SGHRS, CDR2 YFSETQ. This CDR3 contains 16 residues. CDR3 protein: CASSWQGAIGDYGYTF. The CDR3 region has the DNA TGCGCCAGCAGCTGGCAGGGGGCAATTGGAGACTATGGCTACACCTTC. The whole variable domain, remainder taken from reference TRBV5-1 and TRBJ1-2, is KAGVTQTPRYLIKTRGQQVTLSCSPISGHRSVSWYQQTPGQGLQFLFEYFSETQRNKGNFPGRFSGRQFSNSRSEMNVSTLELGDSALYLCASSWQGAIGDYGYTFGSGTRLTVV.

This sequence joins TRBV19 and TRBJ2-7; the D gene is possibly TRBD2 (5 bases). The germline gives CDR1 LNHDA, CDR2 SQIVND (reference sequence). This CDR3 has 18 residues. Trimming shortened V by 4 bases and J by 0 bases, and 22 bases separated the two germline ends. The CDR3 sequence: CASSTHHAQSGLSYEQYF. DNA of the CDR3: TGTGCCAGTAGTACCCACCACGCCCAAAGCGGTCTCTCCTACGAGCAGTACTTC.

The rearrangement uses TRBV9 and TRBJ1-4; perhaps TRBD1 as D (6 bases). This CDR3 contains 15 residues. The V and J ends lost 1 base and 8 bases respectively, with 15 bases between them. CDR1 and CDR2 from the germline V gene are SGDLS and YYNGEE. CDR3 nucleotides: TGTGCCAGCAGCGTAAATGTAGGGGGTGGCGAAAAACTGTTTTTT. The encoded protein is CASSVNVGGGEKLFF.

This chain joins TRBV28 and TRBJ2-7; tentatively, D is TRBD2 (5 bases). Per the germline V gene, CDR1 is MDHEN and CDR2 is SYDVKM. V was clipped by 6 bases and J by 0 bases, with 9 bases between them. The CDR3 extends over 13 amino acids. Written as DNA, the CDR3 is TGTGCCAGCAGCCGAGGGCCCTCCTACGAGCAGTACTTC. This translates into CASSRGPSYEQYF.

The chain uses TRBV7-2 and TRBJ2-4; 9 bases are shared with TRBD2. Germline loops: CDR1 SGHTA, CDR2 FQGNSA. V dropped 5 bases and J dropped 6; count of bases not matched to a gene: 8. There are 15 residues in the CDR3. CDR3 protein: CASSHGGAGGNIQYF. CDR3 bases: TGTGCCAGCAGCCACGGGGGAGCGGGGGGAAACATTCAGTACTTC.